This is a list of T cell receptor beta chains from one sample in a study of blood T cell repertoires in COVID-19. The method was immunoSEQ multiplex PCR; TCRdb's version includes in-frame clones alone and lacks a portion of them. The sample consists of over 450,000 clones, roughly nine tenths of them appearing once. Input material: peripheral blood. Source of these receptors: a man between 18 and 29 years old with COVID-19, enrolled during active disease. CDR3s include the opening cysteine and the closing phenylalanine or tryptophan. A D gene is named only where the DNA matches it firmly. Size is omitted from some rows. Given values are once, few, many or a class for expanded clones.

V: TRBV21-1
D: .
size: .
J: TRBJ2-1
DNA: TGTGCCAGCAGCACAATAGCGGGAGTGGGTGAGCAGTTCTTC
CDR3: CASSTIAGVGEQFF

V: TRBV19
D: .
size: .
J: TRBJ1-2
DNA: TGTGCCAGTTCCCCCAGGGGTGCTGGCTACACCTTC
CDR3: CASSPRGAGYTF

V: TRBV5-1
D: .
size: few
J: TRBJ1-1
DNA: TGCGCCAGCAGCCTAATCGCGTCCGGGGACACTGAAGCTTTCTTT
CDR3: CASSLIASGDTEAFF

V: TRBV7-8
D: .
size: many
J: TRBJ2-1
DNA: TGTGCCAGCAGCTTACAACCCCCCTACAGCGGAGGCTCCTACAATGAGCAGTTCTTC
CDR3: CASSLQPPYSGGSYNEQFF

V: TRBV11-2
D: .
size: once
J: TRBJ1-2
DNA: TGTGCCAGCAGCTTAGTTGGCAGGGCCTATGGCTACACCTTC
CDR3: CASSLVGRAYGYTF

V: TRBV5-4
D: .
size: once
J: TRBJ2-5
DNA: TGTGCCAGCAGCTTGGGCAGGGCTCAAGAGACCCAGTACTTC
CDR3: CASSLGRAQETQYF

V: TRBV14
D: .
size: .
J: TRBJ2-1
DNA: TGTGCCAGCAGCCAACGCGGTAACAATGAGCAGTTCTTC
CDR3: CASSQRGNNEQFF

V: TRBV3-1/TRBV3-2
D: TRBD1
size: once
J: TRBJ2-7
DNA: TGTGCCAGCAGCCAAGGACCGGGACAGGGGAAATACGAGCAGTACTTC
CDR3: CASSQGPGQGKYEQYF

V: TRBV27
D: .
size: .
J: TRBJ2-1
DNA: TGTGCCAGCAGTTCTCGCGCCGGCAATGAGCAGTTCTTC
CDR3: CASSSRAGNEQFF

V: TRBV6-5
D: .
size: .
J: TRBJ1-1
DNA: TGTGCCAGCAGTTACTCGCAGGGAAACACTGAAGCTTTCTTT
CDR3: CASSYSQGNTEAFF

V: TRBV7-9
D: .
size: .
J: TRBJ2-3
DNA: TGTGCCAGCAGCTTCACTGTAACAGATACGCAGTATTTT
CDR3: CASSFTVTDTQYF

V: TRBV30
D: .
size: .
J: TRBJ1-2
DNA: TGTGCCTGGAGGAGCCGGGGAACCAACTATGGCTACACCTTC
CDR3: CAWRSRGTNYGYTF

V: TRBV2
D: TRBD1
size: .
J: TRBJ2-7
DNA: TGTGCCAGCAGCCTGGACAGGGGAACCTACGAGCAGTACTTC
CDR3: CASSLDRGTYEQYF

V: TRBV11-2
D: .
size: .
J: TRBJ2-1
DNA: TGTGCCAGCAGCTTACAGGGGACCTACAATGAGCAGTTCTTC
CDR3: CASSLQGTYNEQFF

V: TRBV27
D: .
size: once
J: TRBJ2-3
DNA: TGTGCCAGCAGTTTATCTCCCCATGGCACACCTGATACGCAGTATTTT
CDR3: CASSLSPHGTPDTQYF

V: TRBV3-1/TRBV3-2
D: .
size: .
J: TRBJ2-1
DNA: TGTGCCAGCAGTAGGACAGAGAAATCCTACAATGAGCAGTTCTTC
CDR3: CASSRTEKSYNEQFF

V: TRBV29-1
D: .
size: .
J: TRBJ1-1
DNA: TGCAGCGTTAACCCGTGGAGGGAACGGGAAGCTTTCTTT
CDR3: CSVNPWREREAFF

V: TRBV6-5
D: TRBD2
size: .
J: TRBJ2-5
DNA: TGTGCCAGCCGTTCTAGCGGGACAATCCAAGAGACCCAGTACTTC
CDR3: CASRSSGTIQETQYF

V: TRBV7-7
D: .
size: .
J: TRBJ2-2
DNA: TGTGCTAGCAGCGCCCCCACAGGACCCGGGGAGCTGTTTTTT
CDR3: CASSAPTGPGELFF

V: TRBV7-8
D: TRBD1
size: .
J: TRBJ2-1
DNA: TGTGCCAGCAGCTTGAACAGGGGCAATGAGCAGTTCTTC
CDR3: CASSLNRGNEQFF

V: TRBV14
D: .
size: .
J: TRBJ2-1
DNA: TGTGCCAGCAAGGCGGGGTCTGGGTACAATGAGCAGTTCTTC
CDR3: CASKAGSGYNEQFF

V: TRBV27
D: TRBD2
size: few
J: TRBJ2-2
DNA: TGTGCCAGCAGTCATAGACCGGGACTAGGAAACACCGGGGAGCTGTTTTTT
CDR3: CASSHRPGLGNTGELFF

V: TRBV10-2
D: TRBD1
size: .
J: TRBJ1-1
DNA: TGCGCCAGCACACTAGGGGGCGCGACTGAAGCTTTCTTT
CDR3: CASTLGGATEAFF

V: TRBV2
D: .
size: .
J: TRBJ1-1
DNA: TGTGCCAGCAGTGGATTTGGAGGGAACACTGAAGCTTTCTTT
CDR3: CASSGFGGNTEAFF

V: TRBV5-1
D: .
size: .
J: TRBJ1-4
DNA: TGCGCCAGCAGCTTGGGAGGGGACACAACTAATGAAAAACTGTTTTTT
CDR3: CASSLGGDTTNEKLFF

V: TRBV7-2
D: .
size: .
J: TRBJ1-5
DNA: TGTGCCAGCAGCTTCCAGGGTGGTCAGCCCCAGCATTTT
CDR3: CASSFQGGQPQHF

V: TRBV16
D: TRBD1
size: .
J: TRBJ2-1
DNA: TGTGCCAGCAGCCACTTGACAGGGAATGAGCAGTTCTTC
CDR3: CASSHLTGNEQFF